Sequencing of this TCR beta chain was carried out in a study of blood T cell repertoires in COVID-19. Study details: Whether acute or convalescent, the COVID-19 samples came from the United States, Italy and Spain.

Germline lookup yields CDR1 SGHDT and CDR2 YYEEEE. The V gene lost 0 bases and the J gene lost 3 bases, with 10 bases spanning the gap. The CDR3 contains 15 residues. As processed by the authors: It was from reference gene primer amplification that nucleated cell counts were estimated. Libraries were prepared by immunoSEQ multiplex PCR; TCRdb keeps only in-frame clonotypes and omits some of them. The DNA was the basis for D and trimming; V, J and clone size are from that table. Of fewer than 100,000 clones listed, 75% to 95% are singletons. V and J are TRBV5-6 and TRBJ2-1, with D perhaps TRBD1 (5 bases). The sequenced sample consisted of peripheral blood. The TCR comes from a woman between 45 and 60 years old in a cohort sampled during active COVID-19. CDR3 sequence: CASSLVGRRYNEQFF. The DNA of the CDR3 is TGTGCCAGCAGCTTGGTGGGGCGTCGCTACAATGAGCAGTTCTTC.